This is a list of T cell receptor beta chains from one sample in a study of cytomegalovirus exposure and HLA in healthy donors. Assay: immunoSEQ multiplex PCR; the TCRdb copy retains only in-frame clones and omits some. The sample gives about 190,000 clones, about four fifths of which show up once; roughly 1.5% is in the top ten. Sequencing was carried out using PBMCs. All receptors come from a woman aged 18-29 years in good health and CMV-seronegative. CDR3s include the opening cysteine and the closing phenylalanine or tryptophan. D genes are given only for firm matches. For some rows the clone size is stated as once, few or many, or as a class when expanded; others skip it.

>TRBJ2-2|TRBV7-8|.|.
CASSSTSGELFF
TGTGCCAGCAGCTCCACCAGCGGGGAGCTGTTTTTT
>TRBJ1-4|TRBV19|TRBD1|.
CASTNRGPNEKLFF
TGTGCCAGTACCAACAGGGGACCTAATGAAAAACTGTTTTTT
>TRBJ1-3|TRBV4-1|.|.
CASSQEWGTYGNTIYF
TGCGCCAGCAGCCAAGAGTGGGGGACATACGGAAACACCATATATTTT
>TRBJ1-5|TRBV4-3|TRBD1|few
CASSQGGDRGKIGNQPQHF
TGCGCCAGCAGCCAAGGAGGTGACAGGGGGAAGATAGGCAATCAGCCCCAGCATTTT
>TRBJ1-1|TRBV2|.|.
CASSERQVQGSTEAFF
TGTGCCAGCAGTGAACGACAGGTTCAGGGGAGCACTGAAGCTTTCTTT
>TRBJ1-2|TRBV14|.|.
CASSQVGLSMGYTF
TGTGCCAGCAGCCAAGTGGGCCTATCTATGGGCTACACCTTC
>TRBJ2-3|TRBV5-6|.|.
CASSPGTLPLTDTQYF
TGTGCCAGCAGCCCCGGGACATTGCCACTCACAGATACGCAGTATTTT
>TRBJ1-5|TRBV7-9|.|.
CAGSYEQGNQPQHF
TGTGCCGGCAGCTACGAACAGGGTAATCAGCCCCAGCATTTT
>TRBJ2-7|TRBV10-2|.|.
CASLSYEQYF
TGCGCCAGCCTCTCCTACGAGCAGTACTTC
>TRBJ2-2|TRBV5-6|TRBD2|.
CASSFHSGLAGGYTGELFF
TGTGCCAGCAGCTTCCATTCGGGACTAGCGGGAGGGTACACCGGGGAGCTGTTTTTT
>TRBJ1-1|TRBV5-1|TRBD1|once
CASSEYRGRTEAFF
TGCGCCAGCAGCGAGTACAGGGGGAGGACTGAAGCTTTCTTT
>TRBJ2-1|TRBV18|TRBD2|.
CASSVVSGSSYNEQFF
TGTGCCAGCTCAGTCGTAAGCGGGAGCTCCTACAATGAGCAGTTCTTC
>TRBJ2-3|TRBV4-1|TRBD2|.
CASSPTLAGGVDTQYF
TGCGCCAGCAGCCCGACACTAGCGGGAGGGGTAGATACGCAGTATTTT
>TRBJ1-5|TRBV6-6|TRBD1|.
CASSGDRVRDQPQHF
TGTGCCAGCAGTGGGGACAGGGTGAGAGATCAGCCCCAGCATTTT
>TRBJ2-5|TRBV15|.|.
CATSRDFRLAGETQYF
TGTGCCACCAGCAGAGATTTTCGGCTAGCAGGAGAGACCCAGTACTTC
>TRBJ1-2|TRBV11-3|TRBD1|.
CASSSEQGRPDGYTF
TGTGCCAGCAGCTCAGAACAGGGGCGCCCAGATGGCTACACCTTC
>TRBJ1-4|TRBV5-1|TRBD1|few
CASSLQTGTGNEKLFF
TGCGCCAGCAGCCTTCAAACCGGGACAGGGAATGAAAAACTGTTTTTT
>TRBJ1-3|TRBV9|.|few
CASSVRPEDSGNTIYF
TGTGCCAGCAGCGTACGACCGGAGGACTCTGGAAACACCATATATTTT
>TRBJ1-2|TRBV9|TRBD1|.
CASSGLSGTGEGYTF
TGTGCCAGCAGCGGCCTCTCCGGGACAGGGGAAGGCTACACCTTC
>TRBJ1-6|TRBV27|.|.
CASSPPRTALNSPLHF
TGTGCCAGCAGCCCCCCCCGGACAGCACTTAATTCACCCCTCCACTTT
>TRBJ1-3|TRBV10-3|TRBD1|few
CAARQGSSGNTIYF
TGTGCCGCTAGACAGGGATCCTCTGGAAACACCATATATTTT
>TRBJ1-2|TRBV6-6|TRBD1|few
CASSPDQTGAYGYTF
TGTGCCAGCAGCCCCGACCAGACAGGGGCATATGGCTACACCTTC
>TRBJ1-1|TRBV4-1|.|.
CASSQVQNTEAFF
TGCGCCAGCAGCCAAGTTCAGAACACTGAAGCTTTCTTT
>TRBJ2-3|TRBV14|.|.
CASSQEGSGRSTDTQYF
TGTGCCAGCAGCCAAGAGGGCAGCGGGCGAAGCACAGATACGCAGTATTTT
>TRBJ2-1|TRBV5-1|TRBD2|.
CASRPSGGRGEQFF
TGCGCCAGTAGACCTAGCGGGGGGAGGGGTGAGCAGTTCTTC
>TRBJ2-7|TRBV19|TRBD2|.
CASSIERGYEQYF
TGTGCCAGTAGTATCGAGCGGGGCTACGAGCAGTACTTC
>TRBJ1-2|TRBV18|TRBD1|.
CASSPMTGSNYGYTF
TGTGCCAGCTCACCAATGACAGGGAGTAACTATGGCTACACCTTC
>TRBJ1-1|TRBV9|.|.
CASSVVSGGGGNTEAFF
TGTGCCAGCAGCGTAGTCTCCGGGGGAGGGGGGAACACTGAAGCTTTCTTT
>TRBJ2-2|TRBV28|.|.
CASSFSIPGLPNTGELFF
TGTGCCAGCAGTTTCTCGATACCGGGACTCCCGAACACCGGGGAGCTGTTTTTT
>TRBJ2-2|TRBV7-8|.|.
CASGAGSTGELFF
TGTGCCAGCGGGGCGGGAAGTACCGGGGAGCTGTTTTTT
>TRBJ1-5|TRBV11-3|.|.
CASSSRTDSYYSNQPQHF
TGTGCCAGCAGCTCGCGGACAGACAGTTATTATAGCAATCAGCCCCAGCATTTT
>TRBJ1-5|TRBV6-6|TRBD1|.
CASSYVQGAGQPQHF
TGTGCCAGCAGTTACGTACAGGGGGCTGGTCAGCCCCAGCATTTT
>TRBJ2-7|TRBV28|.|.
CASSVTPLSSYEQYF
TGTGCCAGCAGTGTGACACCCCTAAGCTCCTACGAGCAGTACTTC
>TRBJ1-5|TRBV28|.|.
CASTTPRRYLLSNQPQHF
TGTGCCAGCACCACGCCGCGGAGATACTTGCTTAGCAATCAGCCCCAGCATTTT
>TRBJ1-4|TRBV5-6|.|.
CASSLRGNEKLFF
TGTGCCAGCAGCTTGAGAGGAAATGAAAAACTGTTTTTT
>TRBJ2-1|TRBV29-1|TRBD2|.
CSVATSGTYNEQFF
TGCAGCGTGGCGACTAGCGGGACCTACAATGAGCAGTTCTTC
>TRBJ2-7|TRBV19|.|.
CASSMGRGAYEQYF
TGTGCCAGTAGTATGGGGAGGGGGGCCTACGAGCAGTACTTC
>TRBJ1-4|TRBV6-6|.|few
CASSDSREKLFF
TGTGCCAGCAGCGACAGCAGGGAAAAACTGTTTTTT
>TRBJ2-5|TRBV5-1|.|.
CASSLGPQTYQETQYF
TGCGCCAGCAGCTTGGGTCCGCAAACTTACCAAGAGACCCAGTACTTC
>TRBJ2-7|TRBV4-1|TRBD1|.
CASSQELGQGSYEQYF
TGCGCCAGCAGCCAAGAGCTCGGACAGGGAAGCTACGAGCAGTACTTC
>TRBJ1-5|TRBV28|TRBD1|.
CASSFPWQGGNQPQHF
TGTGCCAGCAGTTTCCCGTGGCAGGGGGGCAATCAGCCCCAGCATTTT
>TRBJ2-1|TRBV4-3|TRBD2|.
CASSRGTSNEQFF
TGCGCCAGCAGCCGAGGGACTAGCAATGAGCAGTTCTTC
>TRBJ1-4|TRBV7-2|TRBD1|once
CASSPGGRSGLFF
TGTGCCAGCAGCCCAGGGGGGCGGAGCGGACTGTTTTTT
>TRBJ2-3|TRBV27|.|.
CASGETGTGTDTQYF
TGTGCCAGCGGAGAAACCGGGACTGGCACAGATACGCAGTATTTT
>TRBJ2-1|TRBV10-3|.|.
CAISAEGSYNEQFF
TGTGCCATCAGTGCTGAGGGTTCCTACAATGAGCAGTTCTTC
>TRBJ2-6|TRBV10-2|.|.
CASSELRANVLTF
TGCGCCAGCAGTGAGTTGAGGGCTAACGTCCTGACTTTC
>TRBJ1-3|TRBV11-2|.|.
CASSPLGPSSGNTIYF
TGTGCCAGCAGCCCTTTGGGCCCGAGCTCTGGAAACACCATATATTTT
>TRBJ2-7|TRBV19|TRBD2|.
CASSMGLAGDYEQYF
TGTGCCAGTAGTATGGGACTAGCGGGAGACTACGAGCAGTACTTC
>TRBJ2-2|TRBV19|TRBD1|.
CASTDRQKNTGELFF
TGTGCCAGTACGGACAGGCAAAAGAACACCGGGGAGCTGTTTTTT
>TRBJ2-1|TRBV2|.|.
CASRNRGGNEQFF
TGTGCCAGCAGGAACAGGGGGGGTAATGAGCAGTTCTTC
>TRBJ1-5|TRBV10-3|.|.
CAISDWINQPQHF
TGTGCCATCAGCGACTGGATCAATCAGCCCCAGCATTTT
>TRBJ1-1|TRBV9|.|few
CASSVGPGVLNTEAFF
TGTGCCAGCAGCGTAGGGCCAGGGGTCCTGAACACTGAAGCTTTCTTT
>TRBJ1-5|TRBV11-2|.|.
CASSLGEGNNQPQHF
TGTGCCAGCAGCTTAGGAGAGGGAAACAATCAGCCCCAGCATTTT
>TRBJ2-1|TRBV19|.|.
CASSTTGTHNEQFF
TGTGCCAGTAGTACAACCGGGACTCACAATGAGCAGTTCTTC
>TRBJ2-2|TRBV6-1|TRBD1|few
CASSAGTGISGELFF
TGTGCCAGCAGTGCCGGGACAGGGATATCCGGGGAGCTGTTTTTT
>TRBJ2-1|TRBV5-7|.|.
CASSSRITWSVGKYNEQFF
TGTGCCAGCAGCTCCAGGATAACATGGTCGGTCGGGAAATACAATGAGCAGTTCTTC
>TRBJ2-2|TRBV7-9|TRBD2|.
CASSSRTSRELFF
TGTGCCAGCAGCTCTCGGACTAGCAGGGAGCTGTTTTTT
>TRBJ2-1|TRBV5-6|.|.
CASSFLKFF
TGTGCCAGCAGCTTTTTAAAGTTCTTC
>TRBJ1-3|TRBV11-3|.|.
CASSLGEALYSGNTIYF
TGTGCCAGCAGCTTAGGGGAGGCACTCTACTCTGGAAACACCATATATTTT
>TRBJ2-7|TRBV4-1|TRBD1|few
CASSQVLKTGSSYEQYF
TGCGCCAGCAGCCAAGTTCTGAAGACAGGGTCGAGCTACGAGCAGTACTTC